This T cell receptor (beta chain) is drawn from a study of cytomegalovirus exposure and HLA in healthy donors. PCR amplification relied on 60 Vbeta primers (plus 13 Jbeta primers). TCRdb's table, derived via immunoSEQ multiplex PCR, lists solely in-frame clones and lacks some. The sample carries 150,000 or so clones, approximately 81% recorded once. Turning to this clone: Its antigen remains unidentified.

Study-wide points: Relative to the approximately 700-donor mean, N-insertions were reportedly fewer in an Asian-associated ancestry cluster in a later analysis.

CDR1 and CDR2 (germline): SGHAT, FQNNGV. The trim removed 5 bases at V and 0 bases at J, leaving 5 bases unmatched. The CDR3 is 16 amino acids. This TCR came from a man younger than 35 in good health and CMV-seronegative. Sequenced material: PBMCs. This chain links TRBV11-2 with TRBJ2-7; 12 nucleotides line up with TRBD2. The CDR3 sequence: CASSPLAGGPSYEQYF. The CDR3 DNA sequence: TGTGCCAGCAGCCCACTAGCGGGAGGCCCCTCCTACGAGCAGTACTTC.